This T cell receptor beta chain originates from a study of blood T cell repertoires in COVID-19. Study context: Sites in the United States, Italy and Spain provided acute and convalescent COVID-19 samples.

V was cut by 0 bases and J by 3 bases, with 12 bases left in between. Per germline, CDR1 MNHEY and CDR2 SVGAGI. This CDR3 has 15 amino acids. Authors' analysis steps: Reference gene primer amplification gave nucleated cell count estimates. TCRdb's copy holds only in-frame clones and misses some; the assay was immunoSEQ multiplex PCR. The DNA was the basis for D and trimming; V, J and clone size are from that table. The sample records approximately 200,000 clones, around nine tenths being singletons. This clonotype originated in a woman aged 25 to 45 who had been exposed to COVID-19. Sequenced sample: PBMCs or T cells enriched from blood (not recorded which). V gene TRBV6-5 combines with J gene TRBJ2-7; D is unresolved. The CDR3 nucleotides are TGTGCCAGCAGTTACTCGATGGCCAGGTTCTACGAGCAGTACTTC. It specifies CASSYSMARFYEQYF.